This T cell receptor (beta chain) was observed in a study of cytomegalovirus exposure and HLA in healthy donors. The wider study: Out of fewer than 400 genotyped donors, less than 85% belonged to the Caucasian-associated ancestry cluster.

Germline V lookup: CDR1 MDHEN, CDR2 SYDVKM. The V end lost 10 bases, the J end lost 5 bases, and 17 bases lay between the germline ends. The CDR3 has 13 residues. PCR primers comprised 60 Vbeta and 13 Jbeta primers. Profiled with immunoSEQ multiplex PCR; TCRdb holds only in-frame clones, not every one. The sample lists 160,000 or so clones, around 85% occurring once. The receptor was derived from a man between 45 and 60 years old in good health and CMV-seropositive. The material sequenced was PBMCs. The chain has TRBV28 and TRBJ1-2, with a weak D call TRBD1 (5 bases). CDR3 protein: CATLNDRGYGYTF. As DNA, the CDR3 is TGTGCCACGCTAAACGACAGAGGTTATGGCTACACCTTC.